Following are 10 T cell receptor beta chains from one sample sequenced in a study of blood T cell repertoires in COVID-19. Profiled with immunoSEQ multiplex PCR; TCRdb holds only in-frame clones, not every one. Counted here are roughly 56,000 clones, more than 70% occurring once; the ten biggest clones make up roughly a fifth. Source material: peripheral blood. These receptors all stem from a human donor in a cohort sampled during active COVID-19.

The J gene is TRBJ1-2, the V gene TRBV12-5; the match to TRBD1 covers 9 bases. This CDR3 has 13 residues. V trimming: 6 bases; J trimming: 5 bases; junction bases outside the gene matches: 4. Germline-derived CDR1 and CDR2 are LGHNT and FRNRAP. CDR3: CASGPGQGYGYTF. For the CDR3, the DNA is TGTGCTAGTGGACCTGGACAGGGGTATGGCTACACCTTC.

The CDR3 DNA is TGTGCCAGCTCACCAAGCGGGACTAGCGGCTACGAGCAGTACTTC. It encodes CASSPSGTSGYEQYF. The chain recombines TRBV18 with TRBJ2-7; 11 nucleotides agree with TRBD2. Germline V CDR1 and CDR2: KGHSH, LQKENI. Germline trimming cut 2 bases from V and 3 bases from J; bases unmatched to any gene: 3. The CDR3 covers 15 residues.

The V and J genes are TRBV3-1 (or the pseudogene TRBV3-2) and TRBJ2-1, with TRBD2 matching 11 bases. The CDR3 totals 16 residues. CDR1 LGHDT and CDR2 YNNKEL come from the germline V gene (reference sequence). J gave up 7 bases and V 4 bases, and 9 bases lay outside the gene matches. The chain's CDR3 is CASSLIAGGPGNEQFF. The CDR3 DNA is TGTGCCAGCAGCCTCATAGCGGGGGGGCCGGGGAATGAGCAGTTCTTC.

This clone was picked up one time. The chain has TRBV19 and TRBJ1-2, with D maybe TRBD1 (5 bases). V was pared by 9 bases and J by 0 bases, with 17 bases between. The CDR3 covers 15 residues. Looked up from germline, CDR1 is LNHDA and CDR2 is SQIVND (reference sequence). CDR3 sequence reads: CASLQSRGSNYGYTF. The CDR3 region has the DNA TGTGCCAGCCTGCAGTCTAGGGGTTCTAACTATGGCTACACCTTC.

The rearrangement uses TRBV5-6 and TRBJ1-2, with TRBD1 matching over 10 bases. From germline, CDR1 is SGHDT and CDR2 YYEEEE. V gave up 9 bases and J gave up 5 bases; unmatched junction bases: 7. This CDR3 has 13 residues. Written as DNA, the CDR3 is TGTGCCACCTCGACAGGGGGCAGATATGGCTACACCTTC. As protein: CATSTGGRYGYTF.

The V gene is TRBV5-8, the J gene TRBJ2-1, with 7 bases lining up with TRBD2. The CDR3 has 16 residues. V gave up 0 bases and J gave up 3 bases; unmatched junction bases: 6. Per germline, CDR1 SGHTS and CDR2 YDEGEE. In DNA, the CDR3 is TGTGCCAGCAGCTTGGTTGCGTCTAGCGGCTACAATGAGCAGTTCTTC. Protein sequence: CASSLVASSGYNEQFF.

The count of this clone is one. The rearrangement links TRBV10-2 to TRBJ1-4; 7 nucleotides align to TRBD1. The germline V gene encodes CDR1 WSHSY and CDR2 SAAADI. This CDR3 is built from 16 residues. The trim removed 3 bases at V and 6 bases at J, leaving 10 bases unmatched. The CDR3 sequence: CASSERRAGQYEKLFF. The CDR3 nucleotides are TGCGCCAGCAGTGAAAGGAGGGCGGGACAGTATGAAAAACTGTTTTTT.

The chain uses TRBV5-6 and TRBJ2-6; D gene unclear. The germline CDR1 and CDR2 sequences are SGHDT and YYEEEE. CDR3 length: 15 residues. With 1 base removed from V and 0 bases from J, the gap between germline ends came to 5 bases. The CDR3 here is CASSLQNSGANVLTF. DNA for the CDR3: TGTGCCAGCAGCTTGCAGAACTCTGGGGCCAACGTCCTGACTTTC.

The chain has TRBV7-2 and TRBJ2-5; TRBD2 is a possible D gene (5 bases). The germline V gene has CDR1 SGHTA and CDR2 FQGNSA. The ends were cut back, 5 bases at V and 1 base at J, with 14 bases in the middle. CDR3 length: 15 residues. CDR3 sequence (DNA): TGTGCCAGCAGCCCCAAGCGGAGGCCCCAAGAGACCCAGTACTTC. Protein sequence: CASSPKRRPQETQYF.

The V and J genes are TRBV6-1 and TRBJ1-5; tentatively, D is TRBD1 (6 bases). The CDR3 length is 17 residues. Germline loops: CDR1 MNHNS, CDR2 SASEGT. V was cut by 0 bases and J by 3 bases, with 15 bases left in between. CDR3 nucleotide sequence: TGTGCCAGCAGTGAAGCGCTTGGGGGCCTATTCAATCAGCCCCAGCATTTT. Translated: CASSEALGGLFNQPQHF.